The 17 T cell receptor beta chains below come from one sample, sequenced in a study of T cells in Graves' hyperthyroidism and ophthalmopathy. Amplified regions were TCR beta CDR3 sequences from RNA transcripts. An initial round of RT-PCR targeting the TCR CDR3 relied on the HTBI primer set. Using its own MiXCR run on the multiplex PCR reads, TCRdb lists one record per CDR3 protein. This sample has under 400,000 distinct CDR3 sequences; 25% occur once, and the top ten carry 73%. Sequencing used blood. The receptors stem from a man in his fifties or sixties with Graves' hyperthyroidism.

In this sample, this clonotype turned up a few times. J is TRBJ2-1 and V is TRBV6-1, with D perhaps matching TRBD2 (6 bases). The V gene lost 7 bases and the J gene lost 0 bases, with 25 bases spanning the gap. CDR1 and CDR2 from the germline V gene are MNHNS and SASEGT. This CDR3 region has 19 residues. The CDR3 spells CASTRLEWGLPHSYNEQFF. CDR3 DNA sequence: TGTGCCAGCACCCGACTAGAGTGGGGATTGCCACACTCCTACAATGAGCAGTTCTTC.

This clonotype was seen only a few times. This rearrangement joins TRBV12-3 or TRBV12-4 to TRBJ1-2; D might be TRBD1 (5 bases). The length of the CDR3 is 16 residues. V was clipped by 0 bases and J by 0 bases, with 11 bases between them. CDR3 amino acids: CASSLAIIQANYGYTF. CDR3 nucleotide sequence: TGTGCCAGCAGTTTAGCGATAATACAGGCTAACTATGGCTACACCTTC.

This clonotype was observed many times. The rearrangement uses TRBV18 and TRBJ1-1; D unclear. Germline CDR1 is KGHSH and CDR2 is LQKENI. The CDR3 extends over 11 amino acids. Trimming removed 3 bases at V and 2 bases at J, with 1 base between. The CDR3 sequence is CASSPNTEAFF. The CDR3 DNA reads as TGTGCCAGCTCACCCAACACTGAAGCTTTCTTT.

V gene TRBV4-1 combines with J gene TRBJ1-2, with D perhaps TRBD1 (6 bases). This CDR3 spans 15 amino acids. The germline V gene has CDR1 MGHRA and CDR2 YSYEKL. Between the trimmed V and J ends, which lost 0 bases and 0 bases, there was a span of 8 bases. The CDR3 spells CASSQDRDTNYGYTF. The DNA of the CDR3 is TGCGCCAGCAGCCAAGACCGGGACACTAACTATGGCTACACCTTC.

This sequence joins TRBV2 and TRBJ1-5; D gene unclear. V was trimmed by 6 bases and J by 3 bases, leaving 6 bases between them. The CDR3 has 12 residues. Looked up from germline, CDR1 is SNHLY and CDR2 is FYNNEI. CDR3 DNA: TGTGCCAGCAGGGCTGACAATCAGCCCCAGCATTTT. Translation gives CASRADNQPQHF.

A word on this clonotype: A clone one base away is much larger, so this may be a read error. The chain links TRBV7-3 to TRBJ2-5, with TRBD1 matching 8 bases. This CDR3 is built from 16 residues. CDR1 SGHTA and CDR2 FQGTGA come from the germline V gene. The CDR3 DNA reads as TGTGCCAGCAGCGTAACCGGACAGGGAGCTTGGGAGACCCAGTACTTC. Residues: CASSVTGQGAWETQYF.

This chain connects TRBV27 to TRBJ1-5; maybe TRBD1 (6 bases). There are 15 residues in the CDR3. The V gene lost 6 bases and the J gene lost 2 bases, with 14 bases spanning the gap. Germline V gene data show CDR1 as MNHEY and CDR2 as SMNVEV (reference sequence). This chain's CDR3 is CASSLQGWGNQPQHF. CDR3 nucleotide sequence: TGTGCCAGCAGCCTCCAGGGGTGGGGCAATCAGCCCCAGCATTTT.

This clonotype was observed a handful of times. The chain is built from TRBV5-8 and TRBJ2-3; D may be TRBD1 or TRBD2 (6 bases each). V was trimmed by 4 bases and J by 8 bases, leaving 17 bases between them. The CDR3 is 14 amino acids. CDR1 SGHTS and CDR2 YDEGEE come from the germline V gene. The CDR3 DNA follows: TGTGCCAGCAGCCTGGGACAAGGAGGGACTACGCAGTATTTT. Protein product: CASSLGQGGTTQYF.

The V call is TRBV7-9, the J call TRBJ1-4; D perhaps matches TRBD1 (5 bases). V was cut by 3 bases and J by 6 bases, with 8 bases left in between. The length of the CDR3 is 13 residues. The germline gives CDR1 SEHNR, CDR2 FQNEAQ (reference sequence). The CDR3 nucleotides read TGTGCCAGCAGCTTGGGGGAGGATGAAAAACTGTTTTTT. This gives the protein CASSLGEDEKLFF.

This clonotype was observed a few times. This chain connects TRBV4-2 to TRBJ2-7, with 11 bases fitting TRBD2. CDR3 length equals 17 residues. The germline gives CDR1 LGHNA, CDR2 YNFKEQ. After removal of 0 bases from V and 0 bases from J, the junction contained 4 bases not matched to a gene. The CDR3: CASSQDGLAGSSYEQYF. The CDR3 coding sequence is TGTGCCAGCAGCCAAGATGGACTAGCGGGTAGCTCCTACGAGCAGTACTTC.

The CDR3 DNA is TGTGCCAGCAGCTTGGAGCTAGCGAACTACGAGCAGTACTTC. It translates to CASSLELANYEQYF. The chain employs TRBV11-1 and TRBJ2-7; possibly TRBD2 for D (6 bases). CDR1 is SGHAT, CDR2 FQDESV, per germline (reference sequence). The V and J ends lost 3 bases and 3 bases respectively, with 12 bases between them. The CDR3 runs to 14 residues.

In this sample, this clonotype turned up a few times. The J gene is TRBJ1-2, the V gene TRBV9; no reliable D call. This CDR3 region has 11 residues. Germline lookup yields CDR1 SGDLS and CDR2 YYNGEE. Trimming pared 5 bases from V and 3 bases from J, leaving 5 bases between. The CDR3 loop reads CASSDDYGYTF. CDR3 nucleotides: TGTGCCAGCAGTGACGACTATGGCTACACCTTC.

This clonotype has more than one count but fewer than ten. J is TRBJ1-1 and V is TRBV3-1, with 9 positions matching TRBD1. Germline assignment: CDR1 LGHDT and CDR2 YNNKEL (reference sequence). There are 16 residues in the CDR3. After removal of 5 bases from V and 8 bases from J, the junction contained 15 bases not matched to a gene. DNA of the CDR3: TGTGCCAGCAGCTCGACGACAGGGGGTATTGTCGGGGAAGCTTTCTTT. Translating it yields CASSSTTGGIVGEAFF.

This clonotype has a count of ten or more. V gene TRBV30 combines with J gene TRBJ2-7, with D perhaps matching TRBD1 (6 bases). Germline CDR1 GTSNPN, CDR2 SVGIG (reference sequence). There are 12 residues in the CDR3. Trimming stripped 3 bases from V and 6 bases from J, with 12 bases between. The DNA for the CDR3 is TGTGCCTGGAGATCAGGACAGAGCGAGCAGTACTTC. Translation: CAWRSGQSEQYF.

The chain is built from TRBV10-3 and TRBJ2-2; perhaps TRBD2 as D (6 bases). Trimming removed 6 bases from V and 0 bases from J, with 8 bases in between. CDR1 is ENHRY and CDR2 is SYGVKD in the germline V gene. There are 14 residues in the CDR3. The CDR3: CAIRGLTNTGELFF. CDR3 DNA: TGTGCCATCAGGGGACTTACGAACACCGGGGAGCTGTTTTTT.

The rearrangement uses TRBV6-1 and TRBJ2-7, with 7 nucleotides matching TRBD1. The CDR3 length is 14 residues. Trimming cost V 4 bases and J 2 bases; bases outside gene matches: 5. Germline CDR1 is MNHNS and CDR2 is SASEGT. CDR3 region: CASSAYRGTYEQYF. The CDR3 DNA follows: TGTGCCAGCAGTGCCTACAGGGGTACCTACGAGCAGTACTTC.

The genes are TRBV9 and TRBJ1-1; D is unclear. V was cut by 0 bases and J by 5 bases, with 11 bases left in between. This CDR3 spans 14 amino acids. Germline CDR1 reads SGDLS; CDR2 reads YYNGEE. The CDR3 protein is CASSVEVTGTEAFF. The CDR3, as DNA: TGTGCCAGCAGCGTAGAAGTTACGGGGACTGAAGCTTTCTTT.